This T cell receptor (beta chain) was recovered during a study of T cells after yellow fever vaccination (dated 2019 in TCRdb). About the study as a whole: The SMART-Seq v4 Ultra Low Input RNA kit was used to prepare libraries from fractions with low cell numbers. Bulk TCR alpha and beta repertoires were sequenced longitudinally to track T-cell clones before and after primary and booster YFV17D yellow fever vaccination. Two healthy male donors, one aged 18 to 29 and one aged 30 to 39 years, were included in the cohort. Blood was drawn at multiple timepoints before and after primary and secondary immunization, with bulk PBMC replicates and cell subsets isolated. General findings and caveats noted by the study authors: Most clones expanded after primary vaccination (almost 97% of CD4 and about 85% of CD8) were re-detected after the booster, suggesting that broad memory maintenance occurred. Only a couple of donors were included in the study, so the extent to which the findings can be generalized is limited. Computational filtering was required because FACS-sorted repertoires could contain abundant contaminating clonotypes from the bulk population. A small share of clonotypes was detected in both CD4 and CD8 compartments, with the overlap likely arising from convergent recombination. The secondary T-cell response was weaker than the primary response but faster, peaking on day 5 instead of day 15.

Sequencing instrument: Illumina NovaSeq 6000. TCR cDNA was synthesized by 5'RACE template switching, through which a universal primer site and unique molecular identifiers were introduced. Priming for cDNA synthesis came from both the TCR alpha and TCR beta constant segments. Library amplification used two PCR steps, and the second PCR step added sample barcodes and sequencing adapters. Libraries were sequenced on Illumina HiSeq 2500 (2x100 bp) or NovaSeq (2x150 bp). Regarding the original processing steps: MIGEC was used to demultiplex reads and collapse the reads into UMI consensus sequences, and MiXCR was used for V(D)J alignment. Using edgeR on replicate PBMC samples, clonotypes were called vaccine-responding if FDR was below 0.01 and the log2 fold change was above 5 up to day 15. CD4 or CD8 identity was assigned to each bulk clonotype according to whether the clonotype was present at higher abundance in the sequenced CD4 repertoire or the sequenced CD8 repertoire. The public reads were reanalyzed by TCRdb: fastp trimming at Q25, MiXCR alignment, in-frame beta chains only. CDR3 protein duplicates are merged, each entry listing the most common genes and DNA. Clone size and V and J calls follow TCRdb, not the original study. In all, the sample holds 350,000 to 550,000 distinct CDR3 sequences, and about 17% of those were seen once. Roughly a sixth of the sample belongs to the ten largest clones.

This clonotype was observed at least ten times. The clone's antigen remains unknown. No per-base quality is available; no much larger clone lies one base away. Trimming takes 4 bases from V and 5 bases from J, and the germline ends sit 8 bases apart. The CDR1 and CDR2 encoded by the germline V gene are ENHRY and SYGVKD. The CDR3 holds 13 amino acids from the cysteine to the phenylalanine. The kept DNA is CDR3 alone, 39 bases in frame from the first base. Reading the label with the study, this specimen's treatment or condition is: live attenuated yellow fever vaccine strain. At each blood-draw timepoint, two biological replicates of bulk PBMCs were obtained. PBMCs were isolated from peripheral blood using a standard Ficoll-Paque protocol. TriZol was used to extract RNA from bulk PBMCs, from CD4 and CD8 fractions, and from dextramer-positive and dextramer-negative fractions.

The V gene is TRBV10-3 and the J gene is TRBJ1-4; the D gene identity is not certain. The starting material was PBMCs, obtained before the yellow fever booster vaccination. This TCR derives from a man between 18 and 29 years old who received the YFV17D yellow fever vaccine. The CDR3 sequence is CAISGLQNEKLFF. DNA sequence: TGTGCCATCAGTGGTCTCCAGAATGAAAAACTGTTTTTT.